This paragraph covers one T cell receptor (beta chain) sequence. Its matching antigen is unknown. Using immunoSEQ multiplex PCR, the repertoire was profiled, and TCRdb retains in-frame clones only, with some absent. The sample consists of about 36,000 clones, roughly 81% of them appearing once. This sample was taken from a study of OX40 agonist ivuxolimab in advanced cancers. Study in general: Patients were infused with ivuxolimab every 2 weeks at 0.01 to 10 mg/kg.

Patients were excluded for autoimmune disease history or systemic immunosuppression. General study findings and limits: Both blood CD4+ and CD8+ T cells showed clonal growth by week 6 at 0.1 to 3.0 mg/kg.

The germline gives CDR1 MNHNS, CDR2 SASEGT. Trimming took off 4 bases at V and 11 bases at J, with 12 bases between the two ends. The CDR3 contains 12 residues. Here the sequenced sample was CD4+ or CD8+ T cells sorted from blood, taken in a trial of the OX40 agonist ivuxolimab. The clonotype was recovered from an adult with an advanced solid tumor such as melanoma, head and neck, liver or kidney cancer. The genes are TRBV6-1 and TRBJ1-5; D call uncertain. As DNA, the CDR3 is TGTGCCAGCAGTGGAAGTACGCCGACCCAGCATTTT. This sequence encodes CASSGSTPTQHF.